This T cell receptor beta chain was sequenced during a study of neurological immune-mediated disorders. Study-level results: There were no CDR3 amino acid sequences shared by expanded clones across subjects, a result suggesting private repertoires in all groups. Healthy controls had more TCR clonal expansion than multiple sclerosis, which showed the least, whereas HTLV-1-associated myelopathy showed the most.

Germline V gene data show CDR1 as MNHEY and CDR2 as SMNVEV (reference sequence). The germline V and J ends were trimmed by 5 bases and 0 bases, with 11 bases remaining between them. The CDR3 is 15 residues long. Maryland, USA blood bank volunteers served as healthy controls. At least ten counts were recorded for this clonotype. As yet, its antigen is unknown. The cDNA came from 5'RACE, which used 10-nucleotide random UMIs. TCRdb re-analysed the 5' RACE reads in MiXCR, keeping a single row per CDR3 protein. Here the sample spans approximately 87,000 distinct CDR3 sequences, 11% to 15% being singletons. This rearrangement joins TRBV27 to TRBJ2-1; perhaps TRBD1 as D (5 bases). The clonotype comes from a woman in her forties or fifties in good health. The sample was PBMCs. CDR3 residues: CASSQGVSSYNEQFF. CDR3 coding DNA: TGTGCCAGCAGTCAAGGGGTAAGCTCCTACAATGAGCAGTTCTTC.